This T cell receptor beta chain was captured in a study of blood T cells in healthy people across ages. Study-wide results and limits: Nothing was known about donor CMV status, and this possibly confounded expanded clonotype changes. Researchers deemed the diversity estimates from one million T cells underestimates. Both higher diversity and more naive CD4+ cells marked long-lived donors when set against aged donors.

For the second PCR, which ran for roughly 7 to 11 cycles, a sample-barcoded 5' primer and a J-beta primer mix were used. TCRdb reprocessed the 5' RACE reads with MiXCR, giving one entry per CDR3 protein. The sample lists roughly 1.4 million distinct CDR3 sequences; 59% were seen once. This clonotype came up a few times. The antigen remains undetermined. The amount of total RNA extracted per sample was at least 5.5 micrograms. This CDR3 is 14 amino acids long. Germline CDR1 SQVTM, CDR2 ANQGSEA. V lost 4 bases, J lost 6 bases, and 18 bases lay in between. Sequencing was done on a sample of blood. V usage is TRBV29-1 and J usage is TRBJ1-2; no firm D call. The TCR originated in a man aged 18 to 35 in good health. As DNA, the CDR3 is TGCAGCGTTGCAGGAGTCATTAGGGTAGATGGCTACACCTTC. It translates to CSVAGVIRVDGYTF.